This TCR beta chain was obtained from a study of CD8+ T cells in alopecia areata. Study in general: C3H/HeJ donors with spontaneous alopecia, about 6-13 months old, supplied skin grafts to roughly 7-11-week-old female C3H/HeJ mice.

RNA extraction and reverse transcription yielded cDNA as sequencing template. Here immunoSEQ multiplex PCR was the method, and the copy in TCRdb shows in-frame clones only, minus some. Altogether around 100,000 clones were found in the sample, and no singletons occur. As to this clone: Its antigen is unidentified. The gene names given are mouse names. The read falls 4 residues short of the CDR3 end, and the missing part is taken from the germline J gene.

The study, taken as a whole, reports: Tissue-resident alphabeta T cells belonging to normal skin likewise get sequenced within scalp specimens.

The germline V gene has CDR1 FNHDT and CDR2 SITEND (reference sequence). The CDR3 runs to 14 residues. The V end lost 6 bases, the J end lost 1 base, and 12 bases lay between the germline ends. The clonotype comes from a C3H/HeJ mouse with alopecia areata. Mice of this strain are of MHC haplotype H2-k. V usage is TRBV19 and J usage is TRBJ2-5, with TRBD2 as a possible D gene (6 bases). The sequencing input was lesional skin. The sequenced part of the CDR3 DNA is TGTGCCAGCACCGACCGGGACTACCAAGAC. Protein sequence: CASTDRDYQD. The full CDR3 is CASTDRDYQDTQYF.